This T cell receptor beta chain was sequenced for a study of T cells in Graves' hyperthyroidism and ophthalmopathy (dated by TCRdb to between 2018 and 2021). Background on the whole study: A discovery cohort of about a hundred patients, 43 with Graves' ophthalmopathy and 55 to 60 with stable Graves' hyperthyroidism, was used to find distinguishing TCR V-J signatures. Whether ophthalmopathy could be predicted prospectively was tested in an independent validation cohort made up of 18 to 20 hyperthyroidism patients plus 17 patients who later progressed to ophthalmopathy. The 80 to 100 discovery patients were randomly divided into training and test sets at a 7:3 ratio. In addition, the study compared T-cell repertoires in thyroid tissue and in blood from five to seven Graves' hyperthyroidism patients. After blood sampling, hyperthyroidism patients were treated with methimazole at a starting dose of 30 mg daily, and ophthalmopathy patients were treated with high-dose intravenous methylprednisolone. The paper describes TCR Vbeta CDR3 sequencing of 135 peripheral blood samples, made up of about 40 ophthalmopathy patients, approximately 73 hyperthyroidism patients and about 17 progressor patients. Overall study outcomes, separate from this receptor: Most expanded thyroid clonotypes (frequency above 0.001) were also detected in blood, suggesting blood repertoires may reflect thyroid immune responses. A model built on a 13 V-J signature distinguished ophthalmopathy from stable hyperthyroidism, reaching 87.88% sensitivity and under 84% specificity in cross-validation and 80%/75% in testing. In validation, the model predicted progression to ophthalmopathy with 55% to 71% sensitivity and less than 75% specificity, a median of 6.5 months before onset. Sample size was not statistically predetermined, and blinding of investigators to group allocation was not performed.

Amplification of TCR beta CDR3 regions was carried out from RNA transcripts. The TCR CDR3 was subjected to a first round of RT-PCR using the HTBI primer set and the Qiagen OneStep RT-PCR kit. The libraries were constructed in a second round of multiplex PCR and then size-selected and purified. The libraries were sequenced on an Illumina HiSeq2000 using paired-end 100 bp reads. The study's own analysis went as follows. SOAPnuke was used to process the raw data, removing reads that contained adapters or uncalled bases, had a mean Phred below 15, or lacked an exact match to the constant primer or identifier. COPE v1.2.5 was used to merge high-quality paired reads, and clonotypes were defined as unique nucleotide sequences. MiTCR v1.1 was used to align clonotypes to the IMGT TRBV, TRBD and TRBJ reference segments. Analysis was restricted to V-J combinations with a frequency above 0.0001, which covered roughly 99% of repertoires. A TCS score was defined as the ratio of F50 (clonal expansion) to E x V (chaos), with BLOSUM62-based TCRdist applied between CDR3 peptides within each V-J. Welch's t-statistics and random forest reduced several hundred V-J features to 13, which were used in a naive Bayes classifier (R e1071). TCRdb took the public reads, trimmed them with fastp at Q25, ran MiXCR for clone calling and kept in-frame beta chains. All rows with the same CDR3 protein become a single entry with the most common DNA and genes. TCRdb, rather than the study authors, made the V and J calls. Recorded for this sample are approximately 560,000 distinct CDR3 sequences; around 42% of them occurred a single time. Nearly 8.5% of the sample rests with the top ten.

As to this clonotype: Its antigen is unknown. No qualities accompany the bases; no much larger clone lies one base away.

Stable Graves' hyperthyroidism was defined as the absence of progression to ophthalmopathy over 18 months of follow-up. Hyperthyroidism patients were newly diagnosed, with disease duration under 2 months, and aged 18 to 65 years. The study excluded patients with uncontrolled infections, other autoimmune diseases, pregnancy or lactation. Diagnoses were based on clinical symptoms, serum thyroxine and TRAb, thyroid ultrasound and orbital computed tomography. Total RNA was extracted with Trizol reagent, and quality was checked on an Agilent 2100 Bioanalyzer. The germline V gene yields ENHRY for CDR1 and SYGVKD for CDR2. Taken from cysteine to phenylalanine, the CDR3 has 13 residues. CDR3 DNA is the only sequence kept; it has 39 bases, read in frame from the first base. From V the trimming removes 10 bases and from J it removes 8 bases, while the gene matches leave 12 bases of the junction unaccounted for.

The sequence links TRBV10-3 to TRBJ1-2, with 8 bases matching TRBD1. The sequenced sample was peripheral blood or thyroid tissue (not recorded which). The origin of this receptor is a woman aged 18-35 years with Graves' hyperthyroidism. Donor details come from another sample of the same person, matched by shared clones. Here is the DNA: TGTGCCAGCGGACGGCAGGGGGCGGGGGGCTACACCTTC. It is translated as CASGRQGAGGYTF.